These 21 T cell receptor beta chains came from one sample sequenced in a study of cytomegalovirus exposure and HLA in healthy donors. The data were produced by immunoSEQ multiplex PCR, yet TCRdb's version contains in-frame clones alone and is incomplete. The sample shows over 250,000 clones, roughly 85% of them seen only once. Specimen: PBMCs. Receptors were obtained from a young woman in good health and CMV-seronegative.

This clone was counted once. The chain combines TRBV2 with TRBJ1-5, with 7 nucleotides matching TRBD1. Germline V gene lookup returns CDR1 SNHLY and CDR2 FYNNEI. The CDR3 runs 14 residues. V trimming: 10 bases; J trimming: 1 base; junction bases outside the gene matches: 7. In DNA form, the CDR3 reads TGTGCCACCAGACAGGGTAACAGCAATCAGCCCCAGCATTTT. This codes for CATRQGNSNQPQHF.

The chain joins TRBV6-5 to TRBJ1-1; D unresolved. Trimming took off 0 bases at V and 1 base at J, with 12 bases between the two ends. This CDR3 spans 16 amino acids. Germline V CDR1 and CDR2: MNHEY, SVGAGI. The CDR3 loop is CASSYSSFRRNTEAFF. The CDR3 nucleotides read TGTGCCAGCAGTTACTCTTCTTTTAGAAGGAACACTGAAGCTTTCTTT.

The J gene is TRBJ1-2, the V gene TRBV6-5; 8 bases are a match to TRBD1. Losses at the gene ends were 6 bases for V and 3 bases for J; bases not matched to a gene: 3. Germline V gene data show CDR1 as MNHEY and CDR2 as SVGAGI. CDR3 length: 13 amino acids. The CDR3 spells CASSATGDYGYTF. CDR3 nucleotide sequence: TGTGCCAGCAGCGCGACAGGGGACTATGGCTACACCTTC.

The rearrangement joins TRBV7-9 to TRBJ2-7; D unclear. Trimming pared 5 bases from V and 3 bases from J, leaving 17 bases between. The CDR3 has 15 amino acids. The V gene's germline CDR1 is SEHNR and CDR2 FQNEAQ (reference sequence). CDR3: CASSPLVGRNYEQYF. In nucleotides, the CDR3 is TGTGCCAGCAGCCCACTTGTGGGCAGGAACTACGAGCAGTACTTC.

This sequence joins TRBV5-1 and TRBJ2-1, with 9 positions matching TRBD2. The CDR3 length is 13 residues. Trimming at V came to 2 bases and at J to 9 bases, leaving 3 bases not matched to a gene. Germline-derived CDR1 and CDR2 are SGHRS and YFSETQ. The chain's CDR3 is CASSFPTSGEQFF. Here the CDR3 DNA reads TGCGCCAGCAGCTTCCCGACTAGCGGTGAGCAGTTCTTC.

The V gene is TRBV9, the J gene TRBJ2-5, with D maybe TRBD2 (5 bases). Trimming removed 3 bases from V and 5 bases from J, with 20 bases in between. Germline V gene lookup returns CDR1 SGDLS and CDR2 YYNGEE. The CDR3 totals 16 residues. In nucleotides, the CDR3 is TGTGCCAGCAGCGGGGGAAGGGCCCGAGGGCAGGAGACCCAGTACTTC. Translating gives CASSGGRARGQETQYF. Combining the CDR3 with reference TRBV9 and TRBJ2-5 gives the whole variable domain DSGVTQTPKHLITATGQRVTLRCSPRSGDLSVYWYQQSLDQGLQFLIQYYNGEERAKGNILERFSAQQFPDLHSELNLSSLELGDSALYFCASSGGRARGQETQYFGPGTRLLVL.

CDR3 region: CASSPRTGGGNTEAFF. The CDR3 DNA reads as TGTGCCAGCAGCCCGAGGACAGGGGGCGGGAACACTGAAGCTTTCTTT. The chain couples TRBV5-4 to TRBJ1-1; TRBD1 matches at 11 bases. V dropped 4 bases and J dropped 1; count of bases not matched to a gene: 6. There are 16 residues in the CDR3. Germline CDR1 reads SGHNT; CDR2 reads YYREEE (reference sequence).

The chain combines TRBV4-1 with TRBJ2-5, with 12 bases fitting TRBD2. Germline loops: CDR1 MGHRA, CDR2 YSYEKL. V shed 1 base, J shed 5 bases, and the junction held 8 bases outside the gene matches. This CDR3 has 17 amino acids. CDR3 nucleotides: TGCGCCAGCAGCCAAGTAGGGCTAGCGGGAGGGCCGGAGACCCAGTACTTC. It codes for CASSQVGLAGGPETQYF.

The chain combines TRBV2 with TRBJ1-3; no clear D. The CDR3 runs 14 residues. The V end lost 3 bases, the J end lost 3 bases, and 9 bases lay between the germline ends. The germline V gene has CDR1 SNHLY and CDR2 FYNNEI. Written as DNA, the CDR3 is TGTGCCAGCAGTGAGGCAAGAGGTGGAAACACCATATATTTT. Its protein product is CASSEARGGNTIYF.

Comments on this clone: The junction departs from the called germline gene at one end, perhaps through a read error. The chain joins TRBV14 to TRBJ2-1; 8 bases match TRBD2. CDR3 size: 15 residues. Germline V CDR1 and CDR2: SGHDN, FVKESK. The CDR3 protein is CASSPLAARYSEQFF. The DNA of the CDR3 is TGTGCCAGCAGCCCACTAGCGGCGAGGTACAGTGAGCAGTTCTTC.

CDR3 coding DNA: TGTGCCAGCAGCGGACAGGTTAAGGGCATGAACACTGAAGCTTTCTTT. It yields the protein CASSGQVKGMNTEAFF. The chain carries TRBV7-8 and TRBJ1-1, with 7 bases fitting TRBD1. The CDR3 extends over 16 amino acids. V dropped 5 bases and J dropped 0; count of bases not matched to a gene: 9. Germline V gives CDR1 SGHVS, CDR2 FQNEAQ.

This clone came up once. V and J are TRBV6-5 and TRBJ2-1, with D possibly TRBD1 on 5 matching bases. Germline-derived CDR1 and CDR2 are MNHEY and SVGAGI. The germline V and J ends were trimmed by 0 bases and 4 bases, with 10 bases remaining between them. The CDR3 is 15 amino acids. The CDR3 sequence: CASSYSQGLYNEQFF. CDR3 nucleotides: TGTGCCAGCAGTTACTCTCAGGGCCTTTACAATGAGCAGTTCTTC.

The rearrangement joins TRBV4-3 to TRBJ1-2; D perhaps matches TRBD1 (6 bases). Germline lookup yields CDR1 LGHNA and CDR2 YSLEER. CDR3 length: 14 residues. Trimming shortened V by 4 bases and J by 3 bases, and 12 bases separated the two germline ends. CDR3 residues: CASSRVSGDYGYTF. In nucleotides, the CDR3 is TGCGCCAGCAGCCGGGTCTCAGGGGACTATGGCTACACCTTC.

V gene TRBV4-3 combines with J gene TRBJ2-7; TRBD1 aligns across 10 bases. Per the germline V gene, CDR1 is LGHNA and CDR2 is YSLEER. This CDR3 has 15 residues. J lost 3 bases, V lost 3 bases, and 5 bases had no gene match. CDR3 coding DNA: TGCGCCAGCAGCCACCGGGACAGGGGCCTCTACGAGCAGTACTTC. Amino acids: CASSHRDRGLYEQYF.

This chain uses TRBV5-1 with TRBJ1-1; D unclear. The CDR3 covers 13 residues. With 0 bases removed from V and 4 bases from J, the gap between germline ends came to 7 bases. From germline, CDR1 is SGHRS and CDR2 YFSETQ. The CDR3 spells CASSLGGSTEAFF. The CDR3 region has the DNA TGCGCCAGCAGCTTGGGTGGGAGCACTGAAGCTTTCTTT.

Concerning this clone: The junction differs from germline at one of its ends, possibly a read error. The chain recombines TRBV7-7 with TRBJ2-5, with TRBD2 matching 10 bases. This CDR3 has 14 amino acids. Per the germline V gene, CDR1 is SSHAT and CDR2 is FNYEAQ (reference sequence). The CDR3 DNA sequence: TGTGCTAGCAGCTCCAGCGGGGGGGGAGAGACCCAGTACTTC. It codes for CASSSSGGGETQYF.

The rearrangement links TRBV6-5 to TRBJ2-7; possibly TRBD2 for D (6 bases). V lost 5 bases and J lost 1, with 15 bases in between. CDR1 is MNHEY, CDR2 SVGAGI, per germline. The CDR3 runs 15 residues. The CDR3 nucleotides are TGTGCCAGCAGTACAAACCCGACTAGTTCCTACGAGCAGTACTTC. Its translation: CASSTNPTSSYEQYF.

The chain carries TRBV30 and TRBJ2-5; TRBD2 might be the D (5 bases). The V end lost 6 bases, the J end lost 5 bases, and 10 bases lay between the germline ends. This CDR3 has 11 amino acids. Germline-derived CDR1 and CDR2 are GTSNPN and SVGIG (reference sequence). Written as DNA, the CDR3 is TGTGCCTGTGAAACGGGGGAGACCCAGTACTTC. As protein: CACETGETQYF.

This clone was recorded once. This sequence joins TRBV13 and TRBJ2-2; 12 nucleotides align to TRBD2. Germline CDR1 reads PRHDT; CDR2 reads FYEKMQ (reference sequence). Germline trimming cut 4 bases from V and 5 bases from J; bases unmatched to any gene: 5. The CDR3 length is 16 residues. The CDR3 spells CASSSTGTSGTGELFF. In DNA form, the CDR3 reads TGTGCCAGCAGCTCGACCGGGACTAGCGGGACCGGGGAGCTGTTTTTT.

CDR3 loop: CASSRQGSYNEQFF. CDR3 in DNA: TGTGCCAGCAGTCGACAGGGGTCCTACAATGAGCAGTTCTTC. The J gene is TRBJ2-1, the V gene TRBV6-5; 8 nucleotides line up with TRBD1. Germline V lookup: CDR1 MNHEY, CDR2 SVGAGI. The CDR3 spans 14 residues. The junction had 1 base not matched to a gene; V was cut back by 5 bases and J by 1 base.

This rearrangement joins TRBV12-5 to TRBJ2-7; D is unclear. This CDR3 contains 11 residues. Germline lookup yields CDR1 LGHNT and CDR2 FRNRAP. Trimming pared 6 bases from V and 10 bases from J, leaving 13 bases between. CDR3 loop: CASGSTLSQYF. The CDR3 coding sequence is TGTGCTAGTGGCTCAACCCTATCCCAGTACTTC.